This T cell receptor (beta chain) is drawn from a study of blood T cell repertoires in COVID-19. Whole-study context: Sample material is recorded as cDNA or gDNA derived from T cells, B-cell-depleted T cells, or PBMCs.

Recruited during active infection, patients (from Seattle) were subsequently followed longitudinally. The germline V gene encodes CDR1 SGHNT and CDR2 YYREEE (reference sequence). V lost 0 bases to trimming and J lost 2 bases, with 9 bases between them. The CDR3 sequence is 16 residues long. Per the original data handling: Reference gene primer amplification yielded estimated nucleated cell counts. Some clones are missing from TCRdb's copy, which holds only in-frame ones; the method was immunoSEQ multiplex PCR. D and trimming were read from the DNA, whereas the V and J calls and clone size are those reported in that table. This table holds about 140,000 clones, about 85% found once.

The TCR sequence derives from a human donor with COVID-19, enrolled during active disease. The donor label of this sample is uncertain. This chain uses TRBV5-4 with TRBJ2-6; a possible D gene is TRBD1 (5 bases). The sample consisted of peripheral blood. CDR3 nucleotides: TGTGCCAGCAGCTTGGAACAGGTACCTGGGGCCAACGTCCTGACTTTC. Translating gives CASSLEQVPGANVLTF.